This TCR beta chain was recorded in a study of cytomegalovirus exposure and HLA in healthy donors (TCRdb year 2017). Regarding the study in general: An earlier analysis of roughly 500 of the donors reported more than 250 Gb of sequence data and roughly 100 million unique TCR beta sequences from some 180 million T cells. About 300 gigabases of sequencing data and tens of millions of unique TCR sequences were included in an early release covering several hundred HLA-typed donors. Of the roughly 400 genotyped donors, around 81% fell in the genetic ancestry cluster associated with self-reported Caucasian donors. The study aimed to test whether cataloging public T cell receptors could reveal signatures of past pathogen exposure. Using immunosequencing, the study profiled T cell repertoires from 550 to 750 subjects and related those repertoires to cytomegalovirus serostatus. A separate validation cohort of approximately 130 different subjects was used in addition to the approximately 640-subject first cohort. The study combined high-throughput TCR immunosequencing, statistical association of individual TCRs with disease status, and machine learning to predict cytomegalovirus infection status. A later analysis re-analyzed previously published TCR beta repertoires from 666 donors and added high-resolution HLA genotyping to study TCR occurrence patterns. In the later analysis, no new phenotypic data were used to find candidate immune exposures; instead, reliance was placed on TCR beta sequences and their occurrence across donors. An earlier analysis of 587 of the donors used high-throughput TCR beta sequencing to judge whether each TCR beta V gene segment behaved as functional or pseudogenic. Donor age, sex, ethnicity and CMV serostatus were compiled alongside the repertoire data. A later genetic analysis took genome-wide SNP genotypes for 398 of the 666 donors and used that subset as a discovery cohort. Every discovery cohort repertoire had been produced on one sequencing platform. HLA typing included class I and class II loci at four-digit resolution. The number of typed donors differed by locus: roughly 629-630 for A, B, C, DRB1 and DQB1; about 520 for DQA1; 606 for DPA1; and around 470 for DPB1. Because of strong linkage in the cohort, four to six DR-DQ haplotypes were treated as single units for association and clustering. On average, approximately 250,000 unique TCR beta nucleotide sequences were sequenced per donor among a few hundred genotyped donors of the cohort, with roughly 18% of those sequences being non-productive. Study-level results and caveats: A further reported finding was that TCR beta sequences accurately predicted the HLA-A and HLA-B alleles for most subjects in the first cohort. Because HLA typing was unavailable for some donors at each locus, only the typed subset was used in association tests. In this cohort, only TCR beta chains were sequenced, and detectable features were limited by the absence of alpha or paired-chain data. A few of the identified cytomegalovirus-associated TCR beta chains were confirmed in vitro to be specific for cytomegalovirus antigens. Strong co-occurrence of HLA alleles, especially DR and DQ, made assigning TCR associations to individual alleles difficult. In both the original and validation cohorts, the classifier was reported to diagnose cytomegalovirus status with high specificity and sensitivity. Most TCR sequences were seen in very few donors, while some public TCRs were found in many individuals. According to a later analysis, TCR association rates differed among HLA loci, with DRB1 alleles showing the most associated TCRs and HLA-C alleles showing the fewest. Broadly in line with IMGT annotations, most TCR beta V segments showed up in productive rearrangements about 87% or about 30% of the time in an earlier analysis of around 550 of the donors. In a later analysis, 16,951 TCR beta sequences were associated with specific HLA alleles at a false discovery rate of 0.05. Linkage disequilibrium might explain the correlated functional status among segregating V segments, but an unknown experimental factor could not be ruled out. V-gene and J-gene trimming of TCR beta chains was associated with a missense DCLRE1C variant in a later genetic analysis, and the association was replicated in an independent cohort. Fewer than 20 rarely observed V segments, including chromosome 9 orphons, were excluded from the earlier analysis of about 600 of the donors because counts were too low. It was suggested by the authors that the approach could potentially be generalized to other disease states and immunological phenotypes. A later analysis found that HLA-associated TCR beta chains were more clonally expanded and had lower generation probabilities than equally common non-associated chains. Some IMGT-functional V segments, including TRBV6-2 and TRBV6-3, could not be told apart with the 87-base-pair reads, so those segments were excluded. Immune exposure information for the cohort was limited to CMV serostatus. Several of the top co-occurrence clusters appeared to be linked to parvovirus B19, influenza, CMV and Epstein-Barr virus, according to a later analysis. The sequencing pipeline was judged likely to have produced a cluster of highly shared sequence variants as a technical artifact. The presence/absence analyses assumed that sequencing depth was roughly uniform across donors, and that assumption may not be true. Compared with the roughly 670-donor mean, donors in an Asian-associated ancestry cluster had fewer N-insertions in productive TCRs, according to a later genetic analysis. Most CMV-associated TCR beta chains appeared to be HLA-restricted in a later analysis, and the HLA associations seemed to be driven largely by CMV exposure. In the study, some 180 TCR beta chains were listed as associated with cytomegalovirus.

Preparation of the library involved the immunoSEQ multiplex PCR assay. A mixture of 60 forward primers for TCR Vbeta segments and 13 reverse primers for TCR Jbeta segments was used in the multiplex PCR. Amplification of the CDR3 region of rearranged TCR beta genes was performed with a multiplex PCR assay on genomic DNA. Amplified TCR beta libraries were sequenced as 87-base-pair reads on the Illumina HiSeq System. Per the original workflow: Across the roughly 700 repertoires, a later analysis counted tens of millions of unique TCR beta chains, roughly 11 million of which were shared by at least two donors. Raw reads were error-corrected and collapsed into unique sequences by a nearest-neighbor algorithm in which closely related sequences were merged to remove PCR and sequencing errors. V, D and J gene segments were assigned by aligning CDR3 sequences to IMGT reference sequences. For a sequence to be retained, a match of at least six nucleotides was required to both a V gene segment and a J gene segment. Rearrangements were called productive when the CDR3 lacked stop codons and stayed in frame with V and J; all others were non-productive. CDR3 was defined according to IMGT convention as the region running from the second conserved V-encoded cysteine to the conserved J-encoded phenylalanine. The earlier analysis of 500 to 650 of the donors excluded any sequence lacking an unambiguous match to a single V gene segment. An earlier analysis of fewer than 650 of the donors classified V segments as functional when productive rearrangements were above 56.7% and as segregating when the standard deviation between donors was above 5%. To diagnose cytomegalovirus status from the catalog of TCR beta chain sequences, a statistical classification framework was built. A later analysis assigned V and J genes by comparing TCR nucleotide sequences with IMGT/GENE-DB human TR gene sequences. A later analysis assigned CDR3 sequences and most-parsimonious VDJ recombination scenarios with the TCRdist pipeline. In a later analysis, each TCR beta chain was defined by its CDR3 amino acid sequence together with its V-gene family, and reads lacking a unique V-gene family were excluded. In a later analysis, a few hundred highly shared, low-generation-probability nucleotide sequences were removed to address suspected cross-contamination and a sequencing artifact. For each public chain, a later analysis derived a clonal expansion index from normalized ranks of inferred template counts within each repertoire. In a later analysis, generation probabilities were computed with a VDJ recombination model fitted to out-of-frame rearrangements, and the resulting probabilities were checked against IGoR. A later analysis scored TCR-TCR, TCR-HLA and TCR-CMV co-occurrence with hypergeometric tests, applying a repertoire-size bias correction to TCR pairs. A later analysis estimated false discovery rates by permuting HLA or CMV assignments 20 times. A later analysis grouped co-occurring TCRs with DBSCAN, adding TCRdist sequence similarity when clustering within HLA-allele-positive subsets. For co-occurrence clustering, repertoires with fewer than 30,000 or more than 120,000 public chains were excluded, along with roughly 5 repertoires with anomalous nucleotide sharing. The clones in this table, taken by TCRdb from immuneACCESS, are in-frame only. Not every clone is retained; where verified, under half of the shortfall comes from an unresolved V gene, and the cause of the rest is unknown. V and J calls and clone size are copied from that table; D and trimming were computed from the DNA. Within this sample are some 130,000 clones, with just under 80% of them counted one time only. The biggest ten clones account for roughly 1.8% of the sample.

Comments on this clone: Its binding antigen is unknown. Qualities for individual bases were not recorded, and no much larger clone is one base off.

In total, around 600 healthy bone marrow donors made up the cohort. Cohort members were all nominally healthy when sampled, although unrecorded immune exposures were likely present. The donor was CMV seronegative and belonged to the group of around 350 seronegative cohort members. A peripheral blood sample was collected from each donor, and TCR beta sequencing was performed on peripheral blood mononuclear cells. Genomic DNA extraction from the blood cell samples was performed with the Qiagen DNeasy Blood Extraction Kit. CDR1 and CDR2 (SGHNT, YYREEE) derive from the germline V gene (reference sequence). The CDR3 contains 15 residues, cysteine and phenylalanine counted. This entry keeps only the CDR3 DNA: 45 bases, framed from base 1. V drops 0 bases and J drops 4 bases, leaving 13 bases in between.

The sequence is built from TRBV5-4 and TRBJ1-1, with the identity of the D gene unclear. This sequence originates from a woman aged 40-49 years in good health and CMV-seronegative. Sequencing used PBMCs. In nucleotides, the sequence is TGTGCCAGCAGCTTGGCGGCGGGTACTGTCACTGAAGCTTTCTTT. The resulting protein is CASSLAAGTVTEAFF.